The entry that follows covers one TCR beta chain sequence. No cognate antigen has been identified for it. No much larger clone exists at a distance of one base, and base qualities are not known. The collaborating institutions used their own protocols to collect whole blood in K2EDTA tubes. For TCRbeta analysis, collaborator samples were shipped as frozen whole blood, as isolated PBMCs, or as DNA extracted from either sample type. TCRbeta CDR3 regions were amplified from genomic DNA using the immunoSEQ Assay, a bias-controlled multiplex PCR. As for the original processing: Nucleated cell counts per sample were estimated from amplification of reference gene primers within the assay. To quantify the absolute abundance of each unique TCRbeta CDR3 rearrangement, sequence reads were collapsed and filtered. For each sample, productive Simpson clonality was calculated by taking the square root of Simpson's diversity index across productive rearrangements. Held by TCRdb, this immuneACCESS table contains in-frame sequences only and omits some clones. Under half of the omission traces to an unresolved V gene where checked; the cause of the rest is unknown. V and J calls and clone size are as listed in that table; D and trimming were resolved from the DNA. This sample is represented by approximately 75,000 clones; approximately 90% of them were singletons. The top ten clonotypes cover about 0.56% of the sample.

This specimen belongs to a study of blood T cell repertoires in COVID-19 (dated by TCRdb to 2018 to 2020). Study-level background: The collaborator samples originated in the United States, Italy and Spain and spanned the acute and convalescent phases of COVID-19. The material from the prospective study consisted of cDNA or gDNA derived from T cells, B-cell-depleted T cells, or PBMCs. Subjects who had been exposed to COVID-19, were actively infected with it, or had recovered from it provided the deeply sampled blood TCRbeta repertoires that made up the dataset. The repertoires were released in a freely available public database intended as a resource for research on the immune response to SARS-CoV-2. Samples came from the ongoing ImmuneRACE study (first 160 participants) plus 1,254 subjects from 6 global collaborators. Nearly every sample came with metadata listing a de-identified subject ID, COVID-19 status, age in years and sex. HLA class I and class II types, where available, came from metadata supplied by the sample provider rather than from assay-based typing.

Here is what the overall study found, with its caveats: How much clinical and demographic metadata was included differed by source and by participant, and the metadata was provided uncurated.

V was cut back by 4 bases and J by 4 bases, leaving a gap of 17 bases between them. Looking up the germline V gene yields CDR1 SGHRS and CDR2 YFSETQ. From its cysteine to its phenylalanine, the CDR3 spans 15 amino acids. Here the CDR3 DNA is all that survives: 45 bases in frame from base 1. The chain uses TRBV5-1 and TRBJ1-2; the D gene lacks a confident call. This TCR derives from a man in his sixties with acute or convalescent COVID-19. Specimen: peripheral blood. The DNA sequence follows: TGCGCCAGCAGCCCGGAGGCACAGAGGACCTATGGCTACACCTTC. Translated, this is CASSPEAQRTYGYTF.